This T cell receptor (beta chain) was identified during a study of blood T cell repertoires in COVID-19. As for the study in general: Some COVID-19 samples were acute and others convalescent; all came from the United States, Italy and Spain. PBMCs, B-cell-depleted T cells, or T cells provided the cDNA or gDNA that made up the material.

Original methodology: Amplifying reference gene primers gave estimates of nucleated cell counts. Libraries were prepared by immunoSEQ multiplex PCR; TCRdb keeps only in-frame clonotypes and omits some of them. The DNA gave D and trimming, while V, J and clone size come from that table. Among under 350,000 clones, 86% were seen once, and the ten largest hold approximately 4%. Trimming took 6 bases from V and 4 from J; bases not matched to a gene: 6. Germline values: CDR1 KGHSH, CDR2 LQKENI. The CDR3 consists of 14 residues. The specimen was peripheral blood. This TCR was recovered from a man aged 18-30 years with active or convalescent COVID-19. The chain couples TRBV18 to TRBJ2-1; 7 nucleotides agree with TRBD2. The CDR3 protein is CASSRSGVYNEQFF. The CDR3 region has the DNA TGTGCCAGCTCTCGAAGCGGGGTTTACAATGAGCAGTTCTTC.